A selection of T cell receptor beta chains follows, all from one sample in a study of shared clonotypes between healthy human individuals. Sequencing was performed with immunoSEQ multiplex PCR; in TCRdb, only in-frame clones are kept and a portion is missing. The sample has 980,000 or so clones, about 80% seen once. Source material: memory CD4+ T cells sorted from blood. The receptors shown here come from a man between 18 and 35 years old in good health. The CDR3 runs from the conserved cysteine through the conserved F or W. The size field is filled for only some rows; it gives once, few, many or a size class.

clone_size v_call cdr3_aa
- TRBV10-1 CASSQGGGQETQYF
- TRBV27 CASSFVARYNEQFF
- TRBV11-2 CASSLVGHKGSPLHF
- TRBV2 CASSGTGGAGQPQHF
- TRBV5-1 CASSLEGQGGNTIYF
- TRBV2 CASSGQGLANEKLFF
- TRBV5-8 CASSLGRQGIPDTQYF
- TRBV28 CASSLNPNQPQHF
many TRBV7-9 CASSLARAQNTEAFF
- TRBV28 CASSPSGRNTEAFF
- TRBV6-4 CASSLERGYEQYF
- TRBV30 CAWTLLLSGGELFF
- TRBV7-2 CASSAGGGTSYEQYF
- TRBV6-1 CASSETGIYNSPLHF
- TRBV7-2 CASSSSGSQETQYF
many TRBV15 CATSMDSKNEQYF
- TRBV5-1 CASSASGGLTDTQYF
- TRBV7-2 CASSPNINRAGELFF
- TRBV18 CASSPLSTNYNEQFF
- TRBV2 CASSERTSTGDSPLHF
few TRBV5-4 CASSLAQGSGNSPLHF
- TRBV5-1 CASSLAGEGAPNTEAFF
- TRBV5-1 CASSMTSGVAKNIQYF
- TRBV5-6 CASTLPGIVSTDTQYF
- TRBV5-1 CASSLEPSLTGGYTF
- TRBV7-6 CASSLGWDFNEQFF
- TRBV27 CASKKGEKSYNSPLHF
- TRBV9 CASSVGGDFSGNTIYF
- TRBV2 CASSEAGGPGELFF
- TRBV5-1 CASSSSGVPNEKLFF
once TRBV4-2 CASSQGLAGREQFF
- TRBV18 CASSSQGGGNQPQHF
few TRBV30 CAWNRNNSPLHF
once TRBV30 CAWSVIGKGIEKLFF
- TRBV7-2 CASSLVGWADGTGELFF
- TRBV6-6 CASSYYSLKGGYEQYF
- TRBV11-2 CASSLGEGSYNEQFF
once TRBV10-1 CASSEQGGGNTQYF
- TRBV18 CASSPPGGRGYGYTF
- TRBV2 CASSEQGGQPQHF
once TRBV11-2 CASSSAGTGRTGELFF
- TRBV7-8 CASSFSHDRVGYTF
- TRBV18 CASSPQRDSEAFF
- TRBV29-1 CSVEDWAAGGYQLAQFF
few TRBV7-3 CASSSRGRGEAEAFF
- TRBV5-1 CASSPDFYNEQFF
few TRBV9 CASSAGPQSTGANSYEQYF
many TRBV9 CASSSIAGDNEQFF
- TRBV9 CASSVGSFTGELFF
- TRBV10-3 CAISEGAGKSHEQYF
- TRBV15 CATSLRNSPLHF
- TRBV7-9 CASSLGTNSPLHF
- TRBV11-3 CASSLADRGRSDTQYF
- TRBV27 CASRPTGKVASYEQYF
- TRBV5-6 CASSLQGTLSNQPQHF